This T cell receptor beta chain came from a study of blood T cells in healthy people across ages. Across the whole study: Template-switching capture recovered about one barcoded beta molecule per two T cells. Study-wide findings and caveats: Naive T cell percentage showed a strong correlation with TCR beta diversity. Conclusively comparing naive with antigen-experienced cells was impossible with unsorted PBMCs. With donor CMV status unknown, expanded clonotype changes were possibly confounded.

A second PCR, run for roughly 7 to 12 cycles, used a sample-barcoded 5' primer plus a J-beta primer mix. TCRdb processed the 5' RACE reads anew with MiXCR; each CDR3 protein has one entry. Among some 1,500,000 distinct CDR3 sequences listed, about 45% were seen once. About this clonotype: What it binds is not known.

The ends lost 3 bases at V and 11 bases at J; junction bases unmatched: 15. The CDR3 contains 16 residues. Germline V gives CDR1 MGHRA, CDR2 YSYEKL. The sequence was obtained from a woman aged 18-29 years in good health. Sequencing was carried out using blood. The gene calls are TRBV4-1 and TRBJ2-5; 10 bases fit TRBD2. CDR3 sequence: CASSQSPLAGIYEQYF. CDR3 bases: TGCGCCAGCAGCCAGTCTCCACTAGCGGGGATATATGAGCAGTACTTC.